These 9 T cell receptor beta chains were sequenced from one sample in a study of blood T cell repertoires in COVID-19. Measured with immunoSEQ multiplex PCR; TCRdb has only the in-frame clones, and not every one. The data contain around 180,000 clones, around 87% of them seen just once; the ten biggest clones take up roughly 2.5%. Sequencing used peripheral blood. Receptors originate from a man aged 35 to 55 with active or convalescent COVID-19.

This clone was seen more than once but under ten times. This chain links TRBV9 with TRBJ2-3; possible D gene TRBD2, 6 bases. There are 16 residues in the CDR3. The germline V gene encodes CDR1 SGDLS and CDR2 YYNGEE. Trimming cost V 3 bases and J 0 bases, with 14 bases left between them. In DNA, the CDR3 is TGTGCCAGCAGCGCCCCCATGGGGGGTAGCACAGATACGCAGTATTTT. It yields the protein CASSAPMGGSTDTQYF.

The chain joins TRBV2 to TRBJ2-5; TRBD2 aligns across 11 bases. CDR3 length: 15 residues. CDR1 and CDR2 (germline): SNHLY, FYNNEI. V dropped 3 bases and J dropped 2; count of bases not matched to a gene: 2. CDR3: CASSDRTSGQETQYF. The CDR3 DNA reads TGTGCCAGCAGTGATAGGACTAGCGGGCAAGAGACCCAGTACTTC.

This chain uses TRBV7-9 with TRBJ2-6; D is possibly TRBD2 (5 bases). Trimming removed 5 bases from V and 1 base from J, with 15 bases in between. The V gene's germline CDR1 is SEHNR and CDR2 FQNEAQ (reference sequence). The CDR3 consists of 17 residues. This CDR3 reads CASSPSGGPSGANVLTF. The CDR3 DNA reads TGTGCCAGCAGCCCCTCCGGAGGCCCATCTGGGGCCAACGTCCTGACTTTC.

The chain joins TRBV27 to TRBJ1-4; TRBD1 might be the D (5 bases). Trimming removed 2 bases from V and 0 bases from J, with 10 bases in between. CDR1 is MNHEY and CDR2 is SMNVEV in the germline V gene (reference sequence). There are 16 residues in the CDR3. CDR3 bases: TGTGCCAGCAGTTTAACAGGCTATGCAACTAATGAAAAACTGTTTTTT. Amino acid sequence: CASSLTGYATNEKLFF.

As DNA, the CDR3 is TGTGCCAGCAGCTTACCCTCAGGGGACCCGCTTAGTGGCTACACCTTC. Amino acids: CASSLPSGDPLSGYTF. The rearrangement joins TRBV5-4 to TRBJ1-2; D is perhaps TRBD1 (6 bases). Germline lookup yields CDR1 SGHNT and CDR2 YYREEE (reference sequence). The CDR3 loop spans 16 amino acids. The V end lost 2 bases, the J end lost 7 bases, and 21 bases lay between the germline ends.

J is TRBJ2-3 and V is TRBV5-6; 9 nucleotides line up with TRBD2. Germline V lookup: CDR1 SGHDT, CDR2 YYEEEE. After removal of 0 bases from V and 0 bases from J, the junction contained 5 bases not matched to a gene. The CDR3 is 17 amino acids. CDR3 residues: CASSLGKRGVSTDTQYF. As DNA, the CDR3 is TGTGCCAGCAGCTTGGGGAAGCGGGGGGTAAGCACAGATACGCAGTATTTT.

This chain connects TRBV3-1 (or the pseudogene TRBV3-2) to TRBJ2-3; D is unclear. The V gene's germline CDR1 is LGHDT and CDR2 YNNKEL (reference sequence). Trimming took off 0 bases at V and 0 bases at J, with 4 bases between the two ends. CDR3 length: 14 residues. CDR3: CASSQDTSTDTQYF. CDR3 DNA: TGTGCCAGCAGCCAAGATACAAGCACAGATACGCAGTATTTT.

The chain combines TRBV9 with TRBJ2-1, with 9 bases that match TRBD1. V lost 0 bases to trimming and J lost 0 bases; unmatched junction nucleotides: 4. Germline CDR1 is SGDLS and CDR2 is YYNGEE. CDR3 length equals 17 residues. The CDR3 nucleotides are TGTGCCAGCAGCGTAGTCGGGACAGGGAGCTCCTACAATGAGCAGTTCTTC. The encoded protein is CASSVVGTGSSYNEQFF.

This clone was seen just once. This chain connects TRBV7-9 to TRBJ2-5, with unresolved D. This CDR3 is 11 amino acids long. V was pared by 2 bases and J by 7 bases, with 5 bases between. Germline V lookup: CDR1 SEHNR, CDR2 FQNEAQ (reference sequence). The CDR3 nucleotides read TGTGCCAGCAGCTTATCAGGGACCCAGTACTTC. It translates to CASSLSGTQYF. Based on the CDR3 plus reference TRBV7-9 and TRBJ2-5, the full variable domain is DTGVSQNPRHKITKRGQNVTFRCDPISEHNRLYWYRQTLGQGPEFLTYFQNEAQLEKSRLLSDRFSAERPKGSFSTLEIQRTEQGDSAMYLCASSLSGTQYFGPGTRLLVL.